These T cell receptor beta chains were read from a single sample in a study of shared clonotypes between healthy human individuals. Sequenced by immunoSEQ multiplex PCR; TCRdb stores in-frame clones only, minus some. The profile shows 2 million to 2.5 million clones, approximately 94% of them singletons. The sequencing sample was made of naive CD4+ T cells sorted from blood. The source of these receptors is a man younger than 35 in good health. Both conserved end residues are part of each CDR3. The D gene is left open where the match is weak. Some rows mark clone size as missing; the rest say once, few, many or name a class of expanded clone.

NA	TRBV5-4	once	TRBJ2-5	TGTGCCAGCAGCTTGGACGGGGTGTCGCAAGAGACCCAGTACTTC	CASSLDGVSQETQYF
NA	TRBV2	NA	TRBJ1-2	TGTGCCAGCAGTATGTATTGGAACGGCTACACCTTC	CASSMYWNGYTF
NA	TRBV23-1	NA	TRBJ2-7	TGCGCCAGCAGTCACCCGGACTGGGCCTACGAGCAGTACTTC	CASSHPDWAYEQYF
TRBD1	TRBV6-5	NA	TRBJ2-7	TGTGCCAGCAGAAATGGCGGGACAGGGACCTACGAGCAGTACTTC	CASRNGGTGTYEQYF
NA	TRBV11-2	NA	TRBJ2-7	TGTGCCAGCAGCCCCCGTTCTTTGGATATCAACGAGCAGTACTTC	CASSPRSLDINEQYF
NA	TRBV6-1	NA	TRBJ2-3	TGTGCCAGCAGTGCTAGCGCCCACACAGATACGCAGTATTTT	CASSASAHTDTQYF
NA	TRBV2	NA	TRBJ1-1	TGTGCCAGCAGTCCCTTGGGACCGCTCCTGAACACTGAAGCTTTCTTT	CASSPLGPLLNTEAFF
NA	TRBV25-1	NA	TRBJ2-7	TGTGCCAGCAGTGAATTGGGGGGTCACGAGCAGTACTTC	CASSELGGHEQYF
NA	TRBV11-2	NA	TRBJ1-6	TGTGCCAGCAGCTCGAGGGGACTACATAATTCACCCCTCCACTTT	CASSSRGLHNSPLHF
NA	TRBV6-6	NA	TRBJ2-1	TGTGCCAGCAGTTACTCTGGGGATGAGCAGTTCTTC	CASSYSGDEQFF
TRBD2	TRBV27	NA	TRBJ2-7	TGTGCCAGCAGCCCTGGGACTAGCGCCTACGAGCAGTACTTC	CASSPGTSAYEQYF
TRBD1	TRBV5-5	NA	TRBJ2-7	TGTGCCAGCAGCTTGTTGGACAGGGGGGTCGAGCAGTACTTC	CASSLLDRGVEQYF
TRBD1	TRBV6-1	NA	TRBJ1-1	TGTGCCAGCTCGAGGGACAGAGTAAACACTGAAGCTTTCTTT	CASSRDRVNTEAFF
TRBD2	TRBV5-1	NA	TRBJ2-1	TGCGCCAGCAGCCGCGGGACTAGCGGGGGAATATTGACGAATGAGCAGTTCTTC	CASSRGTSGGILTNEQFF
TRBD1	TRBV13	NA	TRBJ1-2	TGTGCCAGCAGCACTCGGGACAGGGGGTACTATGGCTACACCTTC	CASSTRDRGYYGYTF
NA	TRBV5-4	NA	TRBJ1-6	TGTGCCAGCAGCTGGGGGGGGACCGAGCCATATAATTCACCCCTCCACTTT	CASSWGGTEPYNSPLHF
TRBD1	TRBV11-2	NA	TRBJ2-1	TGTGCCAGCAGCTACAACAGGGGATCCTACAATGAGCAGTTCTTC	CASSYNRGSYNEQFF
NA	TRBV2	NA	TRBJ2-7	TGTGCCAGCAACGGTCAGGGTGCGTACGAGCAGTACTTC	CASNGQGAYEQYF
TRBD1	TRBV6-6	NA	TRBJ1-4	TGTGCCAGCAGTAACTCGGGACAGAATAATGAAAAACTGTTTTTT	CASSNSGQNNEKLFF
NA	TRBV6-5	once	TRBJ2-3	TGTGCCAGCAGTCGTACCAATAGAGATACGCAGTATTTT	CASSRTNRDTQYF
NA	TRBV6-4	NA	TRBJ2-2	TGTGCCAGCAGTACCAACACCGGGGAGCTGTTTTTT	CASSTNTGELFF
NA	TRBV30	NA	TRBJ2-1	TGTGCCTGGAGTGTACCGGGGGGCCCGTACAATGAGCAGTTCTTC	CAWSVPGGPYNEQFF
NA	TRBV29-1	NA	TRBJ2-1	TGCAGCGTTGATGGGACAAACTCCTACAATGAGCAGTTCTTC	CSVDGTNSYNEQFF
TRBD2	TRBV6-6	once	TRBJ2-1	TGTGCCAGCAGTTATAAGACTAGCGGAGACTACAATGAGCAGTTCTTC	CASSYKTSGDYNEQFF
TRBD2	TRBV5-1	NA	TRBJ2-1	TGCGCCAGCCGTAGCGGGGGACCCTACAATGAGCAGTTCTTC	CASRSGGPYNEQFF
NA	TRBV5-3	NA	TRBJ2-7	TGTGCCAGAAGCGCCTGGGAGTACTTC	CARSAWEYF
TRBD2	TRBV30	NA	TRBJ2-7	TGTGCCTGGAGGAGGCTAGCGGGAGGGGACGAGCAGTACTTC	CAWRRLAGGDEQYF
TRBD1	TRBV6-6	NA	TRBJ2-2	TGTGCCAGCTCTGGACAGGTTACCACCGGGGAGCTGTTTTTT	CASSGQVTTGELFF
NA	TRBV13	NA	TRBJ1-2	TGTGCCAGCAGCAGACGGGACACTCGATCCCGCTTC	CASSRRDTRSRF
TRBD2	TRBV6-5	once	TRBJ2-1	TGTGCCAGCAGGGCAGCGGGAGGGACCTACAATGAGCAGTTCTTC	CASRAAGGTYNEQFF
NA	TRBV14	NA	TRBJ2-4	TGTGCCAGCAGCCAAGTTGATGGCATTCAGTACTTC	CASSQVDGIQYF